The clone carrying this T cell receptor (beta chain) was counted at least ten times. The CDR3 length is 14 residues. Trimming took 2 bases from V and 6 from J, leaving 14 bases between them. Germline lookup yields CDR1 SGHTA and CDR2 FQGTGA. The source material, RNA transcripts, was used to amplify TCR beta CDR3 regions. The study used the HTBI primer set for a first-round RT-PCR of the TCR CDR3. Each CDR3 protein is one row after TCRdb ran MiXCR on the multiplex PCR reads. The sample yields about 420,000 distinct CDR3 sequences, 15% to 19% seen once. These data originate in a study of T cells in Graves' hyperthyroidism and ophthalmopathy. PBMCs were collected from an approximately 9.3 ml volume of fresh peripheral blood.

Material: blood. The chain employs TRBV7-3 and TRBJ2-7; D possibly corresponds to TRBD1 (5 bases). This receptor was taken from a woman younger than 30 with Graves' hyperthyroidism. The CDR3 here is CASSLQAGNGEQYF. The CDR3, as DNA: TGTGCCAGCAGCTTACAGGCAGGGAATGGCGAGCAGTACTTC.